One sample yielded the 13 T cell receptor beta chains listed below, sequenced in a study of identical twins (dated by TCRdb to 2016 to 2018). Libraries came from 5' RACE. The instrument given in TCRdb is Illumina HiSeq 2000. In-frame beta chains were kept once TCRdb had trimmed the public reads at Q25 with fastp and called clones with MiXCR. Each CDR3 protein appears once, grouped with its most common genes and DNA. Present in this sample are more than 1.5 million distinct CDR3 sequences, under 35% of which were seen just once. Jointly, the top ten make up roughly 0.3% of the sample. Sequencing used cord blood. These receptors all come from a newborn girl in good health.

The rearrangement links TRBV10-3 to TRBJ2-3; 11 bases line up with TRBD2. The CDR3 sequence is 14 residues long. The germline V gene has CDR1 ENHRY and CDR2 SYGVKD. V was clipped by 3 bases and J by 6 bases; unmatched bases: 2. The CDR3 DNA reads TGTGCCATCAGTGAACTAGCGGGAGCTGATACGCAGTATTTT. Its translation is CAISELAGADTQYF.

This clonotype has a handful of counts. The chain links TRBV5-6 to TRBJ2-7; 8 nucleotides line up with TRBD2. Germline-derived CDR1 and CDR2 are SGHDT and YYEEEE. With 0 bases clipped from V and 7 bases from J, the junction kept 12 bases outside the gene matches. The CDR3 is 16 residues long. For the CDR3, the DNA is TGTGCCAGCAGCTTGGGGGGACTAGTCGTTGGTGGTGAGCAGTACTTC. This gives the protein CASSLGGLVVGGEQYF.

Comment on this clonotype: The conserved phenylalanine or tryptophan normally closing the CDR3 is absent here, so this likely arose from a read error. CDR3 sequence (DNA): TGTGCCAGCAGCCTCGGGAGGAGAGAGACCCAGTACGTC. It encodes CASSLGRRETQYV. This chain links TRBV28 with TRBJ2-5, with 7 bases identical to TRBD2. Germline lookup yields CDR1 MDHEN and CDR2 SYDVKM. Unmatched junction bases numbered 5, after V lost 6 bases and J lost 4 bases. This CDR3 region has 13 residues.

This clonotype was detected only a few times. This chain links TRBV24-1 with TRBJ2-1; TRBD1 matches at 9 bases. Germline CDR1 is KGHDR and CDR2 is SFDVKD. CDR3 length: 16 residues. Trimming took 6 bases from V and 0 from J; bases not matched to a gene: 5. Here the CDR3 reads CATSPGTGSSYNEQFF. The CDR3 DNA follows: TGTGCCACCAGTCCCGGGACAGGGAGCTCCTACAATGAGCAGTTCTTC.

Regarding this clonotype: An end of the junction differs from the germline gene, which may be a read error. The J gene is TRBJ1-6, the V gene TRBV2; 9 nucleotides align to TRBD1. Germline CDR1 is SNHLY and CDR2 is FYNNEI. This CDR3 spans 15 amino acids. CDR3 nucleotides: TGTGCCAGCAGCGGGACAGGGTCAGGGAATTCACCCCCCCACTTT. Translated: CASSGTGSGNSPPHF.

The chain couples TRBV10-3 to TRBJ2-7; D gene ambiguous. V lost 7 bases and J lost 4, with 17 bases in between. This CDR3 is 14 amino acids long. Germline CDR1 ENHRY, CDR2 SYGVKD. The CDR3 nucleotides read TGTGCCATCATTGATTCATTACTGGGTTACGAGCAGTACTTC. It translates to CAIIDSLLGYEQYF.

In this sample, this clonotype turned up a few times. The CDR3 bases are TGTGCCAGCAGTTCGACAGGGGGAAACACCATATATTTT. Its protein is CASSSTGGNTIYF. The J gene is TRBJ1-3, the V gene TRBV12-3 or TRBV12-4, with 7 bases aligning to TRBD1. J gave up 4 bases and V 4 bases, and 1 base lay outside the gene matches. The CDR3 sequence is 13 residues long.

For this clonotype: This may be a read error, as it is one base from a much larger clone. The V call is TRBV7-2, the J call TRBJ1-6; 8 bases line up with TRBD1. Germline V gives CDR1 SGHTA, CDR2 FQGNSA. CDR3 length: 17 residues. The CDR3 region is CASSLKGRQGYNPPLHF. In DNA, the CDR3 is TGTGCCAGCAGCTTAAAGGGTAGACAGGGGTATAATCCACCCCTCCACTTT.

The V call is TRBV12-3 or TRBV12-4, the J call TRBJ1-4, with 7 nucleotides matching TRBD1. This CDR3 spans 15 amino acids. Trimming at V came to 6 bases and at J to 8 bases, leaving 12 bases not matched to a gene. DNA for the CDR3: TGTGCCAGCAGCAGAATAGGGGGCCAGATGGAAAAACTGTTTTTT. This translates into CASSRIGGQMEKLFF.

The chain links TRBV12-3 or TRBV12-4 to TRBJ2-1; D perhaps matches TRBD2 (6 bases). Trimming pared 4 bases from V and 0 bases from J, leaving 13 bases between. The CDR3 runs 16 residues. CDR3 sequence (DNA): TGTGCCAGCAGTTACCGATTGGGGGGCTCCTACAATGAGCAGTTCTTC. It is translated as CASSYRLGGSYNEQFF.

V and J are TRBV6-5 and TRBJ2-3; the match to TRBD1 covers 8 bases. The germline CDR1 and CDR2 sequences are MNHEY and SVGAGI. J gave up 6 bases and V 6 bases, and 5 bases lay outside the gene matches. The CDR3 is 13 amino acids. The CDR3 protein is CASRRQGQDTQYF. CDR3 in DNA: TGTGCCAGCAGGCGACAGGGGCAGGATACGCAGTATTTT.

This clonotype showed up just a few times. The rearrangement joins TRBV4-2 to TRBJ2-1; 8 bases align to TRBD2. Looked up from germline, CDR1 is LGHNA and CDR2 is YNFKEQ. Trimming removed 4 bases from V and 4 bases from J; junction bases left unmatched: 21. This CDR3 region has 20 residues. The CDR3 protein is CASSPQRESPKGHPYNEQFF. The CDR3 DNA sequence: TGTGCCAGCAGCCCTCAGCGGGAGTCCCCTAAAGGGCACCCTTACAATGAGCAGTTCTTC.

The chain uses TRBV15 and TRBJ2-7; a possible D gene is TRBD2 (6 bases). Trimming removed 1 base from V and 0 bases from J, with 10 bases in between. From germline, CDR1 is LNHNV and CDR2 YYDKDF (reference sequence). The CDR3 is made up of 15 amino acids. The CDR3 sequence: CATSRVSTSSYEQYF. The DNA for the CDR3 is TGTGCCACCAGCAGAGTTTCGACTAGCTCCTACGAGCAGTACTTC.